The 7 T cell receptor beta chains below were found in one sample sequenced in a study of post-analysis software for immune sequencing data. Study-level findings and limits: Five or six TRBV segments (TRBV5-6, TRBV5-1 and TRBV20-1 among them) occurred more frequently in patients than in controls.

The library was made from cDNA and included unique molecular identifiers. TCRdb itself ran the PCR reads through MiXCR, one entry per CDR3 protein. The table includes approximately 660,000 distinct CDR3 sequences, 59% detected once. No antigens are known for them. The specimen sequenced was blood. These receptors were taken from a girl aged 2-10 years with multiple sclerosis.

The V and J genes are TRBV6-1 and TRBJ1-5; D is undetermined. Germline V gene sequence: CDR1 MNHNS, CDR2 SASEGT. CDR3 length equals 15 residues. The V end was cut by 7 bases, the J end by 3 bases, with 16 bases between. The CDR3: CASTAMMGYNQPQHF. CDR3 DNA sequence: TGTGCCAGCACTGCAATGATGGGTTACAATCAGCCCCAGCATTTT.

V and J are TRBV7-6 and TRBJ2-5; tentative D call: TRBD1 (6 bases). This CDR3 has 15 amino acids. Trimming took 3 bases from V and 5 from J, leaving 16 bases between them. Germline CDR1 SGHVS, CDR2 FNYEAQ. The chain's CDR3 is CASSLGGGWMETQYF. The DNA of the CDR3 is TGTGCCAGCAGCTTGGGTGGGGGCTGGATGGAGACCCAGTACTTC.

This CDR3 reads CASSLSLGADEQYF. The CDR3, as DNA: TGCGCCAGCAGCCTCTCCTTAGGAGCTGATGAGCAGTACTTC. The genes are TRBV10-1 and TRBJ2-7; no reliable D call. CDR1 is WNHNN and CDR2 is SYGVQD in the germline V gene (reference sequence). Trimming took off 6 bases at V and 7 bases at J, with 19 bases between the two ends. The CDR3 totals 14 residues.

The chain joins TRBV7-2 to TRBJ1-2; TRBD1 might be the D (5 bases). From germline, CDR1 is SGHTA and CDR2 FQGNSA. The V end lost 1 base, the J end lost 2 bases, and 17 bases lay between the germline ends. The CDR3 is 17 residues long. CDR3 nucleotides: TGTGCCAGCAGCTTAGTGGACACCCCTTTGACAAACTATGGCTACACCTTC. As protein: CASSLVDTPLTNYGYTF.

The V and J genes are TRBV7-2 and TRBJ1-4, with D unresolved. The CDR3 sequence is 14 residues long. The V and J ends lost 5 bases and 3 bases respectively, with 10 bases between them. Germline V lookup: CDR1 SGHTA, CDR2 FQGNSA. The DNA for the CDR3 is TGTGCCAGCAGCGGGTGGGAAGCTAATGAAAAACTGTTTTTT. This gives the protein CASSGWEANEKLFF.

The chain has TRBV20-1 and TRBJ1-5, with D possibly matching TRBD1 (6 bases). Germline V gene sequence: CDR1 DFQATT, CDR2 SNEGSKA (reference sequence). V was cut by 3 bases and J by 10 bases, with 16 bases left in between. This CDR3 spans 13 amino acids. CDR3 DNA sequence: TGCAGTGCTAGGCGGGTTGAGGGGGACCCCCAGCATTTT. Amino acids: CSARRVEGDPQHF.

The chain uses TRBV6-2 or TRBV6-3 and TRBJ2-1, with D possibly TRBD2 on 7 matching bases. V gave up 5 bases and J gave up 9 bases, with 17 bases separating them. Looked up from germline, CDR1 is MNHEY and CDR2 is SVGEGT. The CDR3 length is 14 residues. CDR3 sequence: CASSGDGGRREQFF. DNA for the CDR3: TGTGCCAGCAGTGGGGACGGGGGGCGCCGTGAGCAGTTCTTC.